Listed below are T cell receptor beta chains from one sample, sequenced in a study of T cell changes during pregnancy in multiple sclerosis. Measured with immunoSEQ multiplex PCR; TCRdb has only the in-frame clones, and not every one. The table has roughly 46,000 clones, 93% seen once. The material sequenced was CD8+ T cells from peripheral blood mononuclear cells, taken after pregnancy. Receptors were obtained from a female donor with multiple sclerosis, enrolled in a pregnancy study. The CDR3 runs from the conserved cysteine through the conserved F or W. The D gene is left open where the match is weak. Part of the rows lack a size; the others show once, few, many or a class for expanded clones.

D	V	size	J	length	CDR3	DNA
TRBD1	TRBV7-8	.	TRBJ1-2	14	CASSDGQGSYGYTF	TGTGCCAGCAGCGACGGACAGGGGTCCTATGGCTACACCTTC
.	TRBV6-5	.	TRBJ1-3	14	CASSVQGGGNTIYF	TGTGCCAGCAGTGTACAGGGTGGAGGAAACACCATATATTTT
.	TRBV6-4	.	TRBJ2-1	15	CASSDGRSSYNEQFF	TGTGCCAGCAGTGATGGCCGGAGCTCCTACAATGAGCAGTTCTTC
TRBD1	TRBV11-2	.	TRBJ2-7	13	CASRQGMDYEQYF	TGTGCCAGCCGACAGGGGATGGACTACGAGCAGTACTTC
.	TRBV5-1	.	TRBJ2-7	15	CASSSRDNTGYEQYF	TGCGCCAGCAGCTCCCGAGACAACACGGGATACGAGCAGTACTTC
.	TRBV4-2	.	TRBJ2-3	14	CASSQGASTDTQYF	TGTGCCAGCAGCCAGGGGGCCAGCACAGATACGCAGTATTTT
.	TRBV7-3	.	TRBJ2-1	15	CASSLEGLSYNEQFF	TGTGCCAGCAGCTTAGAGGGCCTCTCCTACAATGAGCAGTTCTTC
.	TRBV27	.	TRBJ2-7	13	CASSVTRASEQYF	TGTGCCAGCAGCGTGACCAGGGCGTCCGAGCAGTACTTC
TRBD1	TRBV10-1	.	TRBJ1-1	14	CASPRQGPNTEAFF	TGCGCCAGCCCGCGACAGGGACCGAACACTGAAGCTTTCTTT
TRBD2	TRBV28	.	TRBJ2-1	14	CASSSGSGRNEQFF	TGTGCCAGCAGTTCTGGTAGCGGGAGAAATGAGCAGTTCTTC
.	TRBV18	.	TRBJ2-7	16	CASSPKKDRRPYEQYF	TGTGCCAGCTCACCAAAAAAGGACAGACGTCCGTACGAGCAGTACTTC
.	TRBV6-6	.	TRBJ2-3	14	CASSYGGLSDTQYF	TGTGCCAGCAGTTACGGGGGCCTTTCAGATACGCAGTATTTT
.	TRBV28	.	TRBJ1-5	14	CASSFGGRDQPQHF	TGTGCCAGCAGTTTCGGTGGGCGAGATCAGCCCCAGCATTTT
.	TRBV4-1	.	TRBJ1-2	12	CAILNRVDGYTF	TGCGCCATTCTCAACAGGGTCGATGGCTACACCTTC
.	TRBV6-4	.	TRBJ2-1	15	CASSVAGGSGNEQFF	TGTGCCAGCAGTGTTGCAGGGGGGTCGGGCAATGAGCAGTTCTTC
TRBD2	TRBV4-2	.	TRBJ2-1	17	CASSQDRYSGGALEQFF	TGTGCCAGCAGCCAAGACCGATATAGCGGGGGGGCCCTTGAGCAGTTCTTC
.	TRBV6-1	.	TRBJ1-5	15	CASSEKVTRDQPQHF	TGTGCCAGCAGTGAAAAGGTGACTCGGGATCAGCCCCAGCATTTT
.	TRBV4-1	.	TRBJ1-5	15	CASSQARGSNQPQHF	TGCGCCAGCAGCCAAGCAAGGGGGAGCAATCAGCCCCAGCATTTT
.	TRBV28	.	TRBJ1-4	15	CASSPEGATNEKLFF	TGTGCCAGCAGCCCCGAGGGGGCAACTAATGAAAAACTGTTTTTT
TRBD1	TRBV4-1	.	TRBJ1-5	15	CASSQAGGERQPQHF	TGCGCCAGCAGCCAAGCAGGGGGCGAGAGGCAGCCCCAGCATTTT
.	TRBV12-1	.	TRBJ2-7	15	CASSPKTWTDYEQYF	TGTGCCAGCAGCCCCAAGACCTGGACTGATTACGAGCAGTACTTC
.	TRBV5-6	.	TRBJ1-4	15	CASSSRPRTNEKLFF	TGTGCCAGCAGCTCCCGACCTAGAACTAATGAAAAACTGTTTTTT
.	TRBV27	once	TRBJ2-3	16	CASTYTSEGATDTQYF	TGTGCCAGCACCTATACTTCAGAGGGAGCCACAGATACGCAGTATTTT
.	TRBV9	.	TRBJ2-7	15	CASSAGWTSLYEQYF	TGTGCCAGCAGCGCTGGATGGACAAGTCTCTACGAGCAGTACTTC
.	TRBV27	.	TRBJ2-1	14	CASRPSGSYNEQFF	TGTGCCAGCAGACCCTCCGGGTCCTACAATGAGCAGTTCTTC
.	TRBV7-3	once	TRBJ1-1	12	CASSAPGTEAFF	TGTGCCAGCAGCGCACCCGGGACAGAAGCTTTCTTT
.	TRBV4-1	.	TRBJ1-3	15	CASSQATPSGNTIYF	TGCGCCAGCAGCCAAGCTACCCCCTCTGGAAACACCATATATTTT
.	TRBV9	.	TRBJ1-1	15	CASTPSKSSNTEAFF	TGTGCCAGCACCCCTAGTAAGTCGTCGAACACTGAAGCTTTCTTT
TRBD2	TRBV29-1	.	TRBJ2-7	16	CSVAGGEDGSSYEQYF	TGCAGCGTTGCTGGGGGGGAGGATGGGAGCTCCTACGAGCAGTACTTC
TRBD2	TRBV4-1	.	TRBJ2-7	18	CASSQEYMGLAVPYEQYF	TGCGCCAGCAGCCAAGAATACATGGGACTAGCGGTACCCTACGAGCAGTACTTC
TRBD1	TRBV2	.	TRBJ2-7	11	CARGQGGEQYF	TGTGCCAGGGGACAGGGTGGGGAGCAGTACTTC
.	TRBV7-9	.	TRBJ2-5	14	CASSPPSERETQYF	TGTGCCAGCAGCCCACCGTCGGAGAGAGAGACCCAGTACTTC
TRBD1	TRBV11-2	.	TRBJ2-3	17	CASSFLASRGPTDTQYF	TGTGCCAGCAGCTTCCTGGCCTCCAGGGGGCCCACAGATACGCAGTATTTT
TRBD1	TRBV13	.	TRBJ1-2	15	CASSSTGEGNYGYTF	TGTGCCAGCAGCTCGACAGGGGAGGGTAACTATGGCTACACCTTC
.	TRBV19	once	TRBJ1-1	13	CASSIAGGTEAFF	TGTGCCAGTAGTATCGCGGGCGGGACTGAAGCTTTCTTT
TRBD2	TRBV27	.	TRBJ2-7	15	CASSRGLAGGWEQYF	TGTGCCAGCAGCCGGGGACTAGCGGGAGGCTGGGAGCAGTACTTC
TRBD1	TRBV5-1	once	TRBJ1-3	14	CASSLTGPGNTIYF	TGCGCCAGCAGCCTGACAGGGCCTGGAAACACCATATATTTT
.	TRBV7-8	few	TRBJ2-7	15	CASSLRTAVDYEQYF	TGTGCCAGCAGCCTTAGAACCGCCGTTGACTACGAGCAGTACTTC
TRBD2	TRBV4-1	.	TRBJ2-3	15	CASSLTGGAVDTQYF	TGCGCCAGCAGCCTGACCGGGGGGGCCGTGGATACGCAGTATTTT
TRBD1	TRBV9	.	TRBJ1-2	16	CASSVEGQPLGYGYTF	TGTGCCAGCAGCGTAGAGGGACAGCCCCTTGGCTATGGCTACACCTTC
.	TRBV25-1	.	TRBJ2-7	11	CASSEFREQYF	TGTGCCAGCAGTGAATTTCGGGAGCAGTACTTC
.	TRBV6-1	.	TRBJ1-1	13	CASRDGTRPQAFF	TGTGCCAGCAGGGACGGGACAAGACCCCAAGCTTTCTTT
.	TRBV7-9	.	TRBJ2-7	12	CASSLSDYEQYF	TGTGCCAGCAGCTTGAGTGACTACGAGCAGTACTTC
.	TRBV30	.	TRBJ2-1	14	CAWSTFSSYNEQFF	TGTGCCTGGAGTACATTCAGCTCCTACAATGAGCAGTTCTTC
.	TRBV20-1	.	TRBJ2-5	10	CSAQVGTQYF	TGCAGTGCCCAGGTGGGGACCCAGTACTTC
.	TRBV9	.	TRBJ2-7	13	CASSVDSTHEQYF	TGTGCCAGCAGCGTTGACAGCACCCACGAGCAGTACTTC
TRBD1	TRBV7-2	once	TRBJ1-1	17	CASSEPGQGPLGTEAFF	TGTGCCAGCAGCGAGCCGGGACAGGGGCCATTGGGCACTGAAGCTTTCTTT
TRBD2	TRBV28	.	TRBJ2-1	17	CASSISSGSPPYNEQFF	TGTGCCAGCAGTATTTCTAGCGGGAGCCCACCCTACAATGAGCAGTTCTTC
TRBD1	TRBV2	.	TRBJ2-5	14	CASKRTGAEETQYF	TGTGCCAGCAAAAGGACAGGGGCTGAAGAGACCCAGTACTTC
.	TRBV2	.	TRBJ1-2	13	CASSGGGNNGYTF	TGTGCCAGCAGTGGCGGAGGGAACAATGGCTACACCTTC
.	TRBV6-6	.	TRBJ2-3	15	CASSYSGAATDTQYF	TGTGCCAGCAGTTACTCCGGAGCGGCCACAGATACGCAGTATTTT